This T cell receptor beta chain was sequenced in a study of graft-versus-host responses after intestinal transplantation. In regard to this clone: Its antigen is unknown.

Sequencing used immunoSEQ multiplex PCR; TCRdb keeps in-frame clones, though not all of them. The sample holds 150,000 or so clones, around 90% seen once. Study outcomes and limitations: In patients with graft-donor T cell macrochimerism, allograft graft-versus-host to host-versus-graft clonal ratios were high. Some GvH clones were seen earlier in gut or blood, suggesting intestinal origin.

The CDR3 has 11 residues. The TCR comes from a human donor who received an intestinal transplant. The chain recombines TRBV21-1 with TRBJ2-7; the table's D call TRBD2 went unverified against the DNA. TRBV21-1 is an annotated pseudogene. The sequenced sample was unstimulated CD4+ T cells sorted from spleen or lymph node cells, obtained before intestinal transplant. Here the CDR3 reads CASSKANEQYF. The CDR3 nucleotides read TGTGCCAGCAGCAAAGCTAACGAGCAGTACTTC.